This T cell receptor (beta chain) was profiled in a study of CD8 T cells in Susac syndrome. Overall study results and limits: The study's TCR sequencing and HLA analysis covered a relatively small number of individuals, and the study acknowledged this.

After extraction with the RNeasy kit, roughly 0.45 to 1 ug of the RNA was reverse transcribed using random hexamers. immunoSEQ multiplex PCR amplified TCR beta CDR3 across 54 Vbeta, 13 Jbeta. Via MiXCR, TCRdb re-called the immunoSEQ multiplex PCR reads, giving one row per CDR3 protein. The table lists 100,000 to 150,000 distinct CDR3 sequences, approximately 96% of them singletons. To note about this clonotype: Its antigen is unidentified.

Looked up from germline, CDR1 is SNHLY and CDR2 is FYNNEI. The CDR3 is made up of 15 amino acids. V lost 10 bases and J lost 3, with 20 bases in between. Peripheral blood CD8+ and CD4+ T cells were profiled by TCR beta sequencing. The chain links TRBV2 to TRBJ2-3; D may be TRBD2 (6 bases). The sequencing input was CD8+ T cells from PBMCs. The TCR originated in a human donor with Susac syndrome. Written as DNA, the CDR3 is TGTGCCAACGCGGGACTGAACGTTTGGACAGATACGCAGTATTTT. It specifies CANAGLNVWTDTQYF.